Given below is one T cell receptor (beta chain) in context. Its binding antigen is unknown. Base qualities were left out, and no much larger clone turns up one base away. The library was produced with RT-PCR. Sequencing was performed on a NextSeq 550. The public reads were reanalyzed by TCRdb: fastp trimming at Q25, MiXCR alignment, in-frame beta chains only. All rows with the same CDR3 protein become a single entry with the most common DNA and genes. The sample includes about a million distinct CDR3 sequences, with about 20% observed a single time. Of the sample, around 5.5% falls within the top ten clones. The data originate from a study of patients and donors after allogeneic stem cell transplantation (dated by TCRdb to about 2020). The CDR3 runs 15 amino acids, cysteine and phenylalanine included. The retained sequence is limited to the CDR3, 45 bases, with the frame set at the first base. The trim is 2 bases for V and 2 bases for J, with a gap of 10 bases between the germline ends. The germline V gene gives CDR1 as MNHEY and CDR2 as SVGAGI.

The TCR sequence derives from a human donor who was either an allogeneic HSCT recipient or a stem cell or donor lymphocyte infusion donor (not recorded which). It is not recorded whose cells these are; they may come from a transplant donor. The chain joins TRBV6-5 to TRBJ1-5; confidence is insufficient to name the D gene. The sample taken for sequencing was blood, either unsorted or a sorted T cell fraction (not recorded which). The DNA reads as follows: TGTGCCAGCAGTTACGAGGCCGTTGGCAATCAGCCCCAGCATTTT. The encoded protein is CASSYEAVGNQPQHF.